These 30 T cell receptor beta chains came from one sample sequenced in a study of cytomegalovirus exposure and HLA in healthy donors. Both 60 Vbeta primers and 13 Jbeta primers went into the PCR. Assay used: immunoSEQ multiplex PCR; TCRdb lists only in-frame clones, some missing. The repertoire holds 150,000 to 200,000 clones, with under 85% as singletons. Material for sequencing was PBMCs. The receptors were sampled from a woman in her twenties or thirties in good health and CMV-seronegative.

CDR3 bases: TGCGCCAGCAGCTACACCACAGATACGCAGTATTTT. This translates into CASSYTTDTQYF. This chain uses TRBV5-1 with TRBJ2-3; no firm D call. The germline V gene encodes CDR1 SGHRS and CDR2 YFSETQ. This CDR3 has 12 residues. Trimming left V 3 bases short and J 2 bases short, with 4 bases between. The full variable domain, rest sourced from reference TRBV5-1 and TRBJ2-3, is KAGVTQTPRYLIKTRGQQVTLSCSPISGHRSVSWYQQTPGQGLQFLFEYFSETQRNKGNFPGRFSGRQFSNSRSEMNVSTLELGDSALYLCASSYTTDTQYFGPGTRLTVL.

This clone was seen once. Here the CDR3 reads CSGTRRGVNYGYTF. CDR3 sequence (DNA): TGCAGCGGTACGCGGAGGGGCGTTAACTATGGCTACACCTTC. The chain employs TRBV29-1 and TRBJ1-2; D perhaps matches TRBD1 (5 bases). The CDR3 loop spans 14 amino acids. Germline V CDR1 and CDR2: SQVTM, ANQGSEA. Between the trimmed V and J ends, which lost 7 bases and 1 base, there was a span of 16 bases.

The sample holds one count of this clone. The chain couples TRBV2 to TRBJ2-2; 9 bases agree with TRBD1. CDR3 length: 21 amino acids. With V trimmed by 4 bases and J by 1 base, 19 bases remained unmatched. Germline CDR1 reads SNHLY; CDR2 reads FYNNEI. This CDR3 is CASSGARSFRDRVRNTGELFF. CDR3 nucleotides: TGTGCCAGCAGTGGAGCCAGATCCTTCCGGGACAGGGTTAGGAACACCGGGGAGCTGTTTTTT.

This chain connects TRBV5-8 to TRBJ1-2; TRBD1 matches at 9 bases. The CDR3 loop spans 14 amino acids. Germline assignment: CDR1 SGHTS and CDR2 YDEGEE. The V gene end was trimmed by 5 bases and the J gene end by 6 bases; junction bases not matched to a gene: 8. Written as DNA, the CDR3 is TGTGCCAGCAGAGTTGTGGGACAGGGACATGGCTACACCTTC. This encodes CASRVVGQGHGYTF.

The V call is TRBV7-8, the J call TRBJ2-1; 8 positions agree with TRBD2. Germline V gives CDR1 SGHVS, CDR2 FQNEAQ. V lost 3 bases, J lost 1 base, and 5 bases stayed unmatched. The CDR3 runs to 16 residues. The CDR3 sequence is CASSFPAGGSYNEQFF. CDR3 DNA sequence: TGTGCCAGCAGCTTTCCCGCGGGGGGTTCCTACAATGAGCAGTTCTTC.

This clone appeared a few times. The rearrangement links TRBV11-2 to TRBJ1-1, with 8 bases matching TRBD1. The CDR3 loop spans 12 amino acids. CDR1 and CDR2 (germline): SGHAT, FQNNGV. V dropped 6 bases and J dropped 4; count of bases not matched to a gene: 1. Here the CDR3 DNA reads TGTGCCAGCAGTACAGGGGGCACTGAAGCTTTCTTT. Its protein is CASSTGGTEAFF.

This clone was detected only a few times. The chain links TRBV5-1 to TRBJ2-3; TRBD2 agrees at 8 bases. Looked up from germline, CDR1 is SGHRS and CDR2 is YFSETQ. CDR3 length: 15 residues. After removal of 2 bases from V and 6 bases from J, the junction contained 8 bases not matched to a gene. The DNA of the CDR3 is TGCGCCAGCAGCTTACTAGCGGCGGATGTGGATACGCAGTATTTT. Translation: CASSLLAADVDTQYF.

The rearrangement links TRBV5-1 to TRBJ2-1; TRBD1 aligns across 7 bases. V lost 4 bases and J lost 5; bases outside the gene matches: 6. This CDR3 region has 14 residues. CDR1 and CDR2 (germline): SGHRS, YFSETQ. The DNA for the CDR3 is TGCGCCAGCAGCAGACCCAGGGGGAACAATGAGCAGTTCTTC. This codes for CASSRPRGNNEQFF.

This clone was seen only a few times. CDR3 loop: CASSLGPGEQFF. In DNA, the CDR3 is TGTGCCAGCAGCTTAGGTCCAGGTGAGCAGTTCTTC. The chain couples TRBV11-3 to TRBJ2-1; D not resolved. Trimming pared 1 base from V and 9 bases from J, leaving 7 bases between. The CDR3 spans 12 residues. Germline-derived CDR1 and CDR2 are SGHNT and YENEEA.

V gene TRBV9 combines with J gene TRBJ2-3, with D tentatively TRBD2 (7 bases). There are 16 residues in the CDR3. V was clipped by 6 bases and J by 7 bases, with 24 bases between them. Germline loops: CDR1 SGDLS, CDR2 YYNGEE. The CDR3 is CASTPEWGGVSNTQYF. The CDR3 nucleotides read TGTGCCAGCACCCCGGAATGGGGGGGCGTTTCGAATACGCAGTATTTT.

The CDR3 DNA is TGTGCCAGCAGCTTGGCGTTGACAAGATCTGAAGCTTTCTTT. This sequence encodes CASSLALTRSEAFF. The chain links TRBV5-8 to TRBJ1-1; no clear D. Germline-derived CDR1 and CDR2 are SGHTS and YDEGEE. CDR3 size: 14 residues. V lost 0 bases, J lost 6 bases, and 12 bases lay in between.

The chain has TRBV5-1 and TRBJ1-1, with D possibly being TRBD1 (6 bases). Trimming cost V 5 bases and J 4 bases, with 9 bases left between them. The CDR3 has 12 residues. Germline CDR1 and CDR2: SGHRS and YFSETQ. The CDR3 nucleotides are TGCGCCAGCAGGGGAGGGGGCACTGAAGCTTTCTTT. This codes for CASRGGGTEAFF.

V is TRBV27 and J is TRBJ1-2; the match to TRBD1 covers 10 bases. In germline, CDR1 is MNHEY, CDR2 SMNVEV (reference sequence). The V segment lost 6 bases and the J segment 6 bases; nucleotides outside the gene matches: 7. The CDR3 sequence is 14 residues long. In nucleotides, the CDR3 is TGTGCCAGCAGCCAAGGGACAGGGGAACATGGCTACACCTTC. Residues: CASSQGTGEHGYTF.

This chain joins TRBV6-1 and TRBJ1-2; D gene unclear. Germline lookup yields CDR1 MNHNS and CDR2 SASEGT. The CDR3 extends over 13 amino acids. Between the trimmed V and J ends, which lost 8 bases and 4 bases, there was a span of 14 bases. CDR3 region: CASARSQGYGYTF. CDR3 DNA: TGTGCCAGCGCGCGGAGTCAAGGCTATGGCTACACCTTC.

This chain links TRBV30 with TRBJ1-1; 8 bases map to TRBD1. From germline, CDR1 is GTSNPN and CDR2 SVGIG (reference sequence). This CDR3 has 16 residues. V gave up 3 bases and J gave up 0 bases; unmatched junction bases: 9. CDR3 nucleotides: TGTGCCTGGAGCCGGGACAGGTGGAATATGAACACTGAAGCTTTCTTT. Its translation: CAWSRDRWNMNTEAFF.

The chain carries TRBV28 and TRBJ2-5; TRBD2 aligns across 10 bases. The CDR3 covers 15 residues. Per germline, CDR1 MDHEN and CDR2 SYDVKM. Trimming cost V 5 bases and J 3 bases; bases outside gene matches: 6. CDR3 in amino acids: CASSVLAGVEETQYF. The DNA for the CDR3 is TGTGCCAGCAGTGTTCTAGCGGGGGTGGAAGAGACCCAGTACTTC.

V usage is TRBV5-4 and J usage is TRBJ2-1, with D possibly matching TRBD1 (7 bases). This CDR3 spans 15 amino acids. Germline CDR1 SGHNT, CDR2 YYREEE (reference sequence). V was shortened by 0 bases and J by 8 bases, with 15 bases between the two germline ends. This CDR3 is CASSLAGGPGYEQFF. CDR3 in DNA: TGTGCCAGCAGCTTGGCAGGGGGGCCGGGGTATGAGCAGTTCTTC.

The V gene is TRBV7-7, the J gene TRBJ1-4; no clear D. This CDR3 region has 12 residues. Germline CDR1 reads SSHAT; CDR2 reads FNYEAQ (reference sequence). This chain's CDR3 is CSRGSFGEKLFF. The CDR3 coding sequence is TGTTCCCGCGGGTCCTTCGGAGAAAAACTGTTTTTT. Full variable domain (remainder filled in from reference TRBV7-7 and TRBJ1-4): GAGVSQSPRYKVTKRGQDVTLRCDPISSHATLYWYQQALGQGPEFLTYFNYEAQPDKSGLPSDRFSAERPEGSISTLTIQRTEQRDSAMYRCSRGSFGEKLFFGSGTQLSVL.

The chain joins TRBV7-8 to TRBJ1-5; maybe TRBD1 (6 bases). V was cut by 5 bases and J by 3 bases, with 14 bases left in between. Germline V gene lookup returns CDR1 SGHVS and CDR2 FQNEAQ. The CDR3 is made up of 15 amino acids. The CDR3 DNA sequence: TGTGCCAGCAGCCAACAGGGAACCTACAATCAGCCCCAGCATTTT. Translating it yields CASSQQGTYNQPQHF.

CDR3 loop: CASRSPANYKGNYGYTF. CDR3 DNA sequence: TGTGCCAGCAGATCCCCAGCCAATTATAAGGGGAACTATGGCTACACCTTC. V is TRBV28 and J is TRBJ1-2, with D tentatively TRBD1 (5 bases). Between the trimmed V and J ends, which lost 6 bases and 2 bases, there was a span of 22 bases. Germline V gene data show CDR1 as MDHEN and CDR2 as SYDVKM. The CDR3 has 17 amino acids.

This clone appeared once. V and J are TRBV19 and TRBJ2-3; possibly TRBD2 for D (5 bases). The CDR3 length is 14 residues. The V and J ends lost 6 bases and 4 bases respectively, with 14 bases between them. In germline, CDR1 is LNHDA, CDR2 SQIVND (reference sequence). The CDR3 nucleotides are TGTGCCAGTAGGTATTATAGCGAAGCAGATACGCAGTATTTT. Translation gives CASRYYSEADTQYF.

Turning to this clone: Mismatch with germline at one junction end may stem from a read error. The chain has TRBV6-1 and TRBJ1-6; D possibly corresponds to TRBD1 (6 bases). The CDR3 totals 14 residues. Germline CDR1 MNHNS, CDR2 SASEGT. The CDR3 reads CASGGGTMNSPLHF. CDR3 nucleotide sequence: TGTGCCTCGGGGGGGGGCACTATGAATTCGCCCCTCCACTTT.

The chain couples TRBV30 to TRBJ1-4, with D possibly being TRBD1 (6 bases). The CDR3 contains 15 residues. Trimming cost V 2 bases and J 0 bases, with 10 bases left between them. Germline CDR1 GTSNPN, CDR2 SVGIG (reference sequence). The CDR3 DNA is TGTGCCTGGAGTAGGGGGACATCAACTAATGAAAAACTGTTTTTT. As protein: CAWSRGTSTNEKLFF.

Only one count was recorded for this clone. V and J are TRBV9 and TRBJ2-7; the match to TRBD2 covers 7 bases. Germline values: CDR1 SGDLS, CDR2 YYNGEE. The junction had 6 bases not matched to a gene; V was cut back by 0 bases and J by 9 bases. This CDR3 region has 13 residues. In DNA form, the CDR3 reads TGTGCCAGCAGCGTAGAGGGCTGGGGGGGGCAGTACTTC. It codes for CASSVEGWGGQYF.

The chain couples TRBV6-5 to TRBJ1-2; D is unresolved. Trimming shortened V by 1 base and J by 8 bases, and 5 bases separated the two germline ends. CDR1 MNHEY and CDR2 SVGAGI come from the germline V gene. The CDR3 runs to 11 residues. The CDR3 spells CASSYYGGYTF. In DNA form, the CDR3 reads TGTGCCAGCAGTTACTATGGCGGCTACACCTTC.

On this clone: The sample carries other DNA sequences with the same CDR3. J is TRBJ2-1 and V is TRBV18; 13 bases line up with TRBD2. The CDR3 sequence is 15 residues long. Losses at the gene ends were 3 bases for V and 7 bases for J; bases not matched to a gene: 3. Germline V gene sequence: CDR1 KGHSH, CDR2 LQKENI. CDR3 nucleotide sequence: TGTGCCAGCTCACCTACTAGCGGGGGGGCGAATGAGCAGTTCTTC. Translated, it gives CASSPTSGGANEQFF.

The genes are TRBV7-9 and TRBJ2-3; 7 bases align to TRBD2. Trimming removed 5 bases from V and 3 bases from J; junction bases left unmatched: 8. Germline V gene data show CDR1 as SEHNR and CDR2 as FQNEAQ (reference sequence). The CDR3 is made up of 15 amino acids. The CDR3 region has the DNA TGTGCCAGCAGCCGCCCACGAGCGGGGACAGATACGCAGTATTTT. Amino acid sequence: CASSRPRAGTDTQYF.

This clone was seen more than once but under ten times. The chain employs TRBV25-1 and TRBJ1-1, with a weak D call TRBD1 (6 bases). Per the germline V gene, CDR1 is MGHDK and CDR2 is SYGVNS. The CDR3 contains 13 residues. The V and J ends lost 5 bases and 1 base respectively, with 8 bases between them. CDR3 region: CASSQGQNTEAFF. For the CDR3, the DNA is TGTGCCAGCAGTCAGGGACAGAACACTGAAGCTTTCTTT.

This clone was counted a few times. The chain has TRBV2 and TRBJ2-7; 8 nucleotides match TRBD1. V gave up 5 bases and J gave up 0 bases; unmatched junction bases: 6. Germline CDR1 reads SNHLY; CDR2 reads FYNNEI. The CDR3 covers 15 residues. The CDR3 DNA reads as TGTGCCAGCAGTCCGGACAGGGCCGCCTCCTACGAGCAGTACTTC. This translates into CASSPDRAASYEQYF. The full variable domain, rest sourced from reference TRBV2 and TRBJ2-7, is EPEVTQTPSHQVTQMGQEVILRCVPISNHLYFYWYRQILGQKVEFLVSFYNNEISEKSEIFDDQFSVERPDGSNFTLKIRSTKLEDSAMYFCASSPDRAASYEQYFGPGTRLTVT.

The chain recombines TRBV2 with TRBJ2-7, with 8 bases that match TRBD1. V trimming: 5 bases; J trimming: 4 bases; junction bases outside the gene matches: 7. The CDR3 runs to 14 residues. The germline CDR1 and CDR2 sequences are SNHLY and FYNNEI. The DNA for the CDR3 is TGTGCCAGCAGTCCTGGACAGGGAAAGTACGAGCAGTACTTC. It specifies CASSPGQGKYEQYF.